This entry lists 19 T cell receptor beta chains sequenced from one sample in a study of post-analysis software for immune sequencing data (dated by TCRdb to 2013 to 2016). Results and caveats for the whole study, not just this receptor: Significantly higher frequencies in patients than in controls were found for roughly 5 TRBV segments, including TRBV5-6, TRBV5-1 and TRBV20-1.

Antigen specificity for these receptors is unknown. Library construction relied on PCR. Sequencing instrument: Illumina HiSeq 2500. Unique molecular identifiers were incorporated into TCR beta cDNA libraries to reduce PCR and sequencing biases. TCRdb itself trimmed the public reads at Q25 with fastp, ran MiXCR and retained productive beta chains. Rows are combined by CDR3 protein, so each entry shows the most common genes and DNA. The sample records roughly 870,000 distinct CDR3 sequences, around 50% of which are singletons. The top ten hold 4.6% of the sample. The sample comprised blood. These receptors originate from a girl aged 5 to 17 with multiple sclerosis.

The chain is built from TRBV20-1 and TRBJ2-1; D not certain. Per germline, CDR1 DFQATT and CDR2 SNEGSKA (reference sequence). The V end was cut by 0 bases, the J end by 0 bases, with 9 bases between. The CDR3 runs to 15 residues. CDR3 sequence (DNA): TGCAGTGCTAGAGAGGCCATAATCTCCTACAATGAGCAGTTCTTC. The encoded protein is CSAREAIISYNEQFF.

V usage is TRBV7-9 and J usage is TRBJ2-7; D unclear. This CDR3 is 14 amino acids long. Germline V lookup: CDR1 SEHNR, CDR2 FQNEAQ (reference sequence). V lost 1 base to trimming and J lost 6 bases, with 13 bases between them. The CDR3 coding sequence is TGTGCCAGCAGCTTAGGTCCCGGGTTGGGCGAGCAGTACTTC. Its protein product is CASSLGPGLGEQYF.

The chain joins TRBV15 to TRBJ2-7; D is unclear. The germline V gene has CDR1 LNHNV and CDR2 YYDKDF (reference sequence). Between the trimmed V and J ends, which lost 0 bases and 0 bases, there was a span of 9 bases. CDR3 size: 15 residues. As DNA, the CDR3 is TGTGCCACCAGCAGAGATCGGTGGAGCTCCTACGAGCAGTACTTC. Translation: CATSRDRWSSYEQYF.

V gene TRBV29-1 combines with J gene TRBJ2-7, with 8 bases fitting TRBD1. In germline, CDR1 is SQVTM, CDR2 ANQGSEA. V shed 3 bases and J 0 bases; nucleotides not matched to a gene: 1. The CDR3 covers 13 residues. The CDR3 DNA follows: TGCAGCGTTGAGCAGGGGGCCTCCTACGAGCAGTACTTC. It translates to CSVEQGASYEQYF.

This chain uses TRBV28 with TRBJ2-3, with 12 bases fitting TRBD2. The trim removed 2 bases at V and 4 bases at J, leaving 10 bases unmatched. Germline CDR1 and CDR2: MDHEN and SYDVKM. This CDR3 spans 18 amino acids. CDR3 coding DNA: TGTGCCAGCAGTTTACAAAGCCATCTAGCGGGAGGGCCAGATACGCAGTATTTT. It specifies CASSLQSHLAGGPDTQYF.

This chain connects TRBV20-1 to TRBJ2-5, with D possibly matching TRBD1 (6 bases). Between the trimmed V and J ends, which lost 2 bases and 1 base, there was a span of 8 bases. CDR1 is DFQATT, CDR2 SNEGSKA, per germline (reference sequence). The CDR3 totals 13 residues. The CDR3 DNA reads as TGCAGTGCTAGACCAGGGGTCCAAGAGACCCAGTACTTC. The encoded protein is CSARPGVQETQYF.

The chain joins TRBV5-1 to TRBJ2-1; the match to TRBD2 covers 14 bases. Per germline, CDR1 SGHRS and CDR2 YFSETQ. With 5 bases clipped from V and 10 bases from J, the junction kept 11 bases outside the gene matches. The CDR3 totals 16 residues. The DNA of the CDR3 is TGCGCCAGCAGATCCGCCCCGGGACTAGCGGGAGAGGAGCAGTTCTTC. Translation: CASRSAPGLAGEEQFF.

CDR3 loop: CATSDFVLMNTEAFF. CDR3 nucleotide sequence: TGTGCCACCAGTGATTTTGTACTAATGAACACTGAAGCTTTCTTT. The genes are TRBV24-1 and TRBJ1-1; D call uncertain. The CDR3 is made up of 15 amino acids. Germline V lookup: CDR1 KGHDR, CDR2 SFDVKD. Between the trimmed V and J ends, which lost 1 base and 0 bases, there was a span of 8 bases.

The CDR3 region is CASSLEAGGTGELFF. The CDR3 nucleotides read TGCGCCAGCAGCTTGGAAGCCGGAGGCACCGGGGAGCTGTTTTTT. The chain recombines TRBV5-1 with TRBJ2-2; weak D call: TRBD2 (5 bases). Germline CDR1 reads SGHRS; CDR2 reads YFSETQ. This CDR3 contains 15 residues. V lost 0 bases to trimming and J lost 4 bases, with 10 bases between them.

The chain has TRBV28 and TRBJ2-2; the D is unclear. Germline CDR1 is MDHEN and CDR2 is SYDVKM. The ends were cut back, 5 bases at V and 4 bases at J, with 14 bases in the middle. CDR3 length equals 15 residues. The CDR3: CASSLPRMSTGELFF. The CDR3 DNA reads as TGTGCCAGCAGTCTCCCCCGAATGAGCACCGGGGAGCTGTTTTTT.

This rearrangement joins TRBV2 to TRBJ1-5; TRBD1 matches at 8 bases. V trimming: 4 bases; J trimming: 6 bases; junction bases outside the gene matches: 2. CDR3 length: 13 amino acids. Germline V CDR1 and CDR2: SNHLY, FYNNEI. CDR3 bases: TGTGCCAGCAGTGGGACAGGGCCTCAGCCCCAGCATTTT. It specifies CASSGTGPQPQHF.

The genes are TRBV5-1 and TRBJ2-7; possible D gene TRBD2, 5 bases. Trimming removed 3 bases at V and 3 bases at J, with 19 bases between. CDR1 and CDR2 (germline): SGHRS, YFSETQ. The CDR3 is 16 residues long. The CDR3 spells CASSSPGSSAIYEQYF. CDR3 bases: TGCGCCAGCAGCTCCCCCGGTAGTAGCGCAATCTACGAGCAGTACTTC.

The rearrangement joins TRBV7-8 to TRBJ1-2; D is perhaps TRBD1 (5 bases). The V and J ends lost 1 base and 2 bases respectively, with 17 bases between them. Germline V gives CDR1 SGHVS, CDR2 FQNEAQ. The CDR3 spans 17 residues. The CDR3 coding sequence is TGTGCCAGCAGCTTAGAGGTATCTGGGGCGTCCAACTATGGCTACACCTTC. Its translation is CASSLEVSGASNYGYTF.

V and J are TRBV5-8 and TRBJ2-3; unclear D gene. The V end was cut by 3 bases, the J end by 2 bases, with 10 bases between. There are 14 residues in the CDR3. From germline, CDR1 is SGHTS and CDR2 YDEGEE. CDR3 DNA: TGTGCCAGCAGCTCGATGGGGATCACAGATACGCAGTATTTT. Residues: CASSSMGITDTQYF.

This clonotype is labeled as medium-sized (0.01 to 0.1%). The V call is TRBV7-6, the J call TRBJ2-7, with 9 bases identical to TRBD1. Losses at the gene ends were 5 bases for V and 7 bases for J; bases not matched to a gene: 12. This CDR3 comprises 15 residues. Per germline, CDR1 SGHVS and CDR2 FNYEAQ. This chain's CDR3 is CASSPAGTGLREQYF. CDR3 in DNA: TGTGCCAGCAGCCCAGCCGGGACAGGGCTTCGGGAGCAGTACTTC.

In this sample, this clonotype turned up a few times. The rearrangement links TRBV2 to TRBJ1-2; unclear D gene. This CDR3 is built from 15 residues. Trimming removed 0 bases at V and 4 bases at J, with 12 bases between. The germline gives CDR1 SNHLY, CDR2 FYNNEI. CDR3 bases: TGTGCCAGCAGTGAAGCGTGGGCGACTGGCTATGGCTACACCTTC. Translated, it gives CASSEAWATGYGYTF.

This clonotype was seen a few times. The gene calls are TRBV29-1 and TRBJ1-2, with 11 nucleotides matching TRBD1. J lost 8 bases, V lost 0 bases, and 11 bases had no gene match. The CDR3 loop spans 16 amino acids. Germline values: CDR1 SQVTM, CDR2 ANQGSEA. CDR3 sequence reads: CSVEDLLGQGATGYTF. For the CDR3, the DNA is TGCAGCGTTGAAGATCTCCTCGGACAGGGGGCCACAGGCTACACCTTC.

The chain joins TRBV18 to TRBJ2-1, with 10 bases lining up with TRBD2. Germline values: CDR1 KGHSH, CDR2 LQKENI. Germline trimming cut 0 bases from V and 0 bases from J; bases unmatched to any gene: 5. CDR3 size: 18 residues. The CDR3 loop reads CASSPPPSGGSSYNEQFF. CDR3 nucleotide sequence: TGTGCCAGCTCACCACCGCCTAGCGGGGGCAGCTCCTACAATGAGCAGTTCTTC.

This clonotype occurred a few times. This chain uses TRBV25-1 with TRBJ1-2; the match to TRBD1 covers 8 bases. This CDR3 contains 17 residues. Germline V lookup: CDR1 MGHDK, CDR2 SYGVNS. V dropped 2 bases and J dropped 4; count of bases not matched to a gene: 12. In nucleotides, the CDR3 is TGTGCCAGCAGTGAAAACGGTTGGCAGGGGGCGTTCTATGGCTACACCTTC. Translated: CASSENGWQGAFYGYTF.